This TCR beta chain was profiled in a study of T cell responses to AZD1222 COVID-19 vaccine. Turning to the study itself: Second-dose groups at about 4 or about 12 weeks were pooled.

The table came from immunoSEQ multiplex PCR; TCRdb's copy has only in-frame clones and leaves some out. The repertoire has some 130,000 clones, roughly 93% of them found once; the top ten carry 2.5% to 4%. The CDR3 runs to 14 residues. Trimming at V came to 3 bases and at J to 5 bases, leaving 7 bases not matched to a gene. Looked up from germline, CDR1 is SGHRS and CDR2 is YFSETQ. This sequence was found in an adult in good health. Material: peripheral blood, obtained on day 0 of AZD1222 vaccination. The rearrangement uses TRBV5-1 and TRBJ1-2; 7 bases match TRBD1. DNA of the CDR3: TGCGCCAGCAGCTCGGGGACAGCCGATTATGGCTACACCTTC. The encoded protein is CASSSGTADYGYTF.